This record looks at one T cell receptor beta chain sequence and its context. Its antigen is unknown. Libraries were prepared by immunoSEQ multiplex PCR; TCRdb keeps only in-frame clonotypes and omits some of them. The sample includes 2 million to 3 million clones, 80% to 95% of them seen just once. This entry comes from a study of shared clonotypes between healthy human individuals. The V segment lost 5 bases and the J segment 13 bases; nucleotides outside the gene matches: 6. The CDR3 is 14 amino acids. Germline CDR1 reads MDHEN; CDR2 reads SYDVKM. Broader study findings: Unshared clonotypes carried lower generation probabilities than those common to all four donors. About 5% of naive CD4 clonotypes were shared across a handful of donors.

The chain links TRBV28 to TRBJ2-2, with 14 bases lining up with TRBD2. This TCR derives from a man between 18 and 35 years old in good health. Some clones in this sample may be carry-over from other donors' samples. The material sequenced was naive CD4+ T cells from PBMCs. Subset reported: CD45RA+ positively selected. The chain's CDR3 is CASSQGTSGRLLFF. The CDR3 DNA sequence: TGTGCCAGCAGTCAGGGGACTAGCGGGAGACTGCTGTTTTTT.